These T cell receptor beta chains were read from a single sample in a study of blood T cell repertoires in COVID-19. Produced via immunoSEQ multiplex PCR; TCRdb's table is partial and in-frame only. The data show under 250,000 clones, around nine tenths seen once. The sequenced sample was peripheral blood. These receptors originate from a woman in her fifties or sixties who had recovered from COVID-19. The CDR3 runs from the conserved cysteine through the conserved F or W. The order of the fields is V gene, CDR3 protein.

TRBV6-2/TRBV6-3 CASSDRAHQPQHF
TRBV4-2 CASSQEEGRGAGGYTF
TRBV11-2 CASSLTLRRGYTF
TRBV13 CASSLVSGEQETQYF
TRBV6-5 CASSYRTSNYGYTF
TRBV5-8 CASSSDIMNTEAFF
TRBV27 CASSEDGEGGYEQYF
TRBV7-2 CASSPGGGVTQYF
TRBV5-1 CASSLGIAGSNTGELFF
TRBV28 CASIAGGNEQFF
TRBV10-3 CAISDRTGGFNGYTF
TRBV5-1 CASSPLDRGQSPLHF
TRBV7-2 CASVLAGGASYEQYF
TRBV7-3 CASSLSSGSSYEQYF
TRBV3-1/TRBV3-2 CASSQDPGGQGNF
TRBV6-6 CASSYGSLTSEKLFF
TRBV7-9 CASPEGDEQYF
TRBV7-2 CASSGGLQDGSPLHF
TRBV7-9 CASSRRLAGGIYNEQFF
TRBV4-1 CASSQAKAGVPTGELFF
TRBV15 CATSRGQGAEKLFF
TRBV28 CASSLQGGEETQYF
TRBV19 CASSEQGAANYEQYF
TRBV6-5 CASTGGAWNEQFF
TRBV28 CASRSRDRDTDTQYF
TRBV5-1 CASSLGSGGIHEQYF
TRBV6-2/TRBV6-3 CASSTGRHEQYF
TRBV5-1 CASSLGLAGGLETQYF
TRBV4-3 CASSRGLAGPTQQFF
TRBV5-4 CASSVLAGKDYEQYF
TRBV10-3 CAISEEPGSYNEQFF
TRBV7-2 CASSSPGGPRGYTF
TRBV10-3 CAISAEGPTGELFF
TRBV2 CASSDTYNQPQHF
TRBV7-9 CASSFPTGTYGYTF
TRBV6-2/TRBV6-3 CASSSPWRFTAGKHNEQFF
TRBV19 CASSISGTYNSPLHF
TRBV18 CASSPDLVAEAFF
TRBV28 CASSLSRRTGIGTEAFF
TRBV18 CASSPRETQYF
TRBV7-6 CASSFSGGAFDEQFF
TRBV19 CASSIQARRSNQPQHF
TRBV6-2/TRBV6-3 CASSSGQGASYGYTF
TRBV10-3 CAIRSPGTSGGLSTDTQYF
TRBV7-3 CASSARTGGIQETQYF
TRBV4-1 CASSQQSRGGVENIQYF
TRBV24-1 CATSSGLALTDTQYF